Given below is one T cell receptor beta chain in context. What it recognizes is unknown. The record originates from a study of shared clonotypes between healthy human individuals. Study-level points and caveats: With few donors, the genetic and exposure-history diversity represented was limited.

CDR3 length: 16 residues. The germline CDR1 and CDR2 sequences are SGHRS and YFSETQ. The V and J ends lost 0 bases and 3 bases respectively, with 13 bases between them. Sequenced by immunoSEQ multiplex PCR; TCRdb stores in-frame clones only, minus some. Altogether roughly 500,000 clones are present, 81% being singletons, with the ten largest covering more than 9.5%. Donors were Caucasian adults residing in Nashville, Tennessee, USA. The chain combines TRBV5-1 with TRBJ2-1; TRBD2 is a possible D gene (7 bases). This clonotype was sampled from a woman in her forties in good health. Some clones in this sample may be carry-over from other donors' samples. The sequenced sample was PBMCs. CDR3: CASSLGRGAFYNEQFF. CDR3 bases: TGCGCCAGCAGCTTGGGCCGGGGGGCCTTCTACAATGAGCAGTTCTTC.